The entry below describes one T cell receptor beta chain. The sample holds other DNA sequences that translate to the same CDR3. This CDR3 contains 15 residues. Germline V gene sequence: CDR1 SNHLY, CDR2 FYNNEI. Trimming cost V 4 bases and J 0 bases; bases outside gene matches: 2. These data belong to a study of shared clonotypes between healthy human individuals. Donors were healthy HIV-negative adults without recent acute infections or vaccinations. Clones were read by immunoSEQ multiplex PCR, and TCRdb kept only the in-frame ones, dropping some. The sample shows millions of clones, around nine tenths of them seen only once.

The sample comprised naive CD4+ T cells sorted from blood. Described subset: CD45RA+ positively selected. This chain uses TRBV2 with TRBJ2-2; 7 nucleotides line up with TRBD2. The TCR comes from a man between 18 and 35 years old in good health. The CDR3 region has the DNA TGTGCCAGCAGTGCGGCGGGAGCGAACACCGGGGAGCTGTTTTTT. It yields the protein CASSAAGANTGELFF.